The next 25 T cell receptor beta chains were all read from a single sample in a study of blood T cells in healthy people across ages. A second PCR, run for 7 to 11 cycles, used a sample-barcoded 5' primer plus a J-beta primer mix. TCRdb used MiXCR to reprocess the 5' RACE reads, holding one entry per CDR3 protein. Of 750,000 to 950,000 distinct CDR3 sequences listed, about 53% are singletons. Sequencing was performed on blood. The receptors here all came from a man aged 80 or over in good health.

The chain couples TRBV20-1 to TRBJ1-4, with D maybe TRBD1 (6 bases). The CDR3 totals 12 residues. The V and J ends lost 6 bases and 7 bases respectively, with 12 bases between them. Germline values: CDR1 DFQATT, CDR2 SNEGSKA (reference sequence). The CDR3 sequence is CSAHRVGEKLFF. CDR3 bases: TGCAGTGCACACAGGGTGGGTGAAAAACTGTTTTTT.

This rearrangement joins TRBV7-6 to TRBJ1-5; maybe TRBD1 (5 bases). The CDR3 is 15 amino acids. V lost 5 bases and J 4 bases, leaving 15 bases between the germline ends. The germline V gene has CDR1 SGHVS and CDR2 FNYEAQ. CDR3 DNA: TGTGCCAGCAGCCAAGGCGGGGGTCGGAATCAGCCCCAGCATTTT. It yields the protein CASSQGGGRNQPQHF.

This chain connects TRBV10-3 to TRBJ2-4, with 7 positions matching TRBD1. Germline V gene sequence: CDR1 ENHRY, CDR2 SYGVKD. The CDR3 contains 13 residues. Germline trimming cut 5 bases from V and 5 bases from J; bases unmatched to any gene: 3. For the CDR3, the DNA is TGTGCCATCAGTCCCGGACAGGAAAACATTCAGTACTTC. Its protein is CAISPGQENIQYF.

The CDR3 here is CSVDPGGRGAFF. The CDR3 DNA is TGCAGCGTTGACCCTGGGGGGAGGGGAGCTTTCTTT. This sequence joins TRBV29-1 and TRBJ1-1, with D possibly TRBD1 on 5 matching bases. CDR1 is SQVTM, CDR2 ANQGSEA, per germline. The CDR3 is 12 residues long. Trimming stripped 3 bases from V and 10 bases from J, with 15 bases between.

This chain connects TRBV30 to TRBJ2-7; either TRBD1 or TRBD2 may supply D (5 bases each). CDR3 length: 14 amino acids. Trimming shortened V by 8 bases and J by 1 base, and 18 bases separated the two germline ends. Germline loops: CDR1 GTSNPN, CDR2 SVGIG (reference sequence). The CDR3 bases are TGTGCCGGGACCGCACGGGTCCCGTCCTACGAGCAGTACTTC. It specifies CAGTARVPSYEQYF. The variable domain in full, completed from reference TRBV30 and TRBJ2-7, reads SQTIHQWPATLVQPVGSPLSLECTVEGTSNPNLYWYRQAAGRGLQLLFYSVGIGQISSEVPQNLSASRPQDRQFILSSKKLLLSDSGFYLCAGTARVPSYEQYFGPGTRLTVT.

V gene TRBV20-1 combines with J gene TRBJ2-7, with unresolved D. CDR3 length: 14 amino acids. The V end was cut by 2 bases, the J end by 0 bases, with 11 bases between. The germline V gene has CDR1 DFQATT and CDR2 SNEGSKA (reference sequence). The CDR3 spells CSARLDALSYEQYF. In DNA form, the CDR3 reads TGCAGTGCTAGATTGGACGCCCTCTCCTACGAGCAGTACTTC.

This clonotype was detected a few times. The chain combines TRBV2 with TRBJ2-7; 8 bases line up with TRBD1. The length of the CDR3 is 15 residues. Germline V CDR1 and CDR2: SNHLY, FYNNEI. The ends lost 5 bases at V and 9 bases at J; junction bases unmatched: 15. This CDR3 reads CASSPQSPVTGGQYF. The CDR3 region has the DNA TGTGCCAGCAGTCCTCAATCACCCGTTACAGGGGGGCAGTACTTC.

The V gene is TRBV30, the J gene TRBJ1-4, with D maybe TRBD1 (6 bases). The CDR3 sequence is 16 residues long. CDR1 and CDR2 from the germline V gene are GTSNPN and SVGIG (reference sequence). The V and J ends lost 3 bases and 2 bases respectively, with 16 bases between them. CDR3 amino acids: CAWRSRQGWTNEKLFF. Here the CDR3 DNA reads TGTGCCTGGAGATCCCGCCAGGGGTGGACTAATGAAAAACTGTTTTTT.

J is TRBJ1-2 and V is TRBV11-2; 7 nucleotides agree with TRBD1. The V and J ends lost 0 bases and 4 bases, in that order; junction bases with no gene match: 5. CDR3 size: 15 residues. The V gene's germline CDR1 is SGHAT and CDR2 FQNNGV. CDR3 sequence reads: CASSLDPGQTYGYTF. The DNA of the CDR3 is TGTGCCAGCAGCTTAGATCCGGGACAGACCTATGGCTACACCTTC.

The V and J genes are TRBV20-1 and TRBJ2-1, with a possible D match to TRBD2 (5 bases). V gave up 7 bases and J gave up 0 bases, with 13 bases separating them. This CDR3 is 14 amino acids long. CDR1 is DFQATT, CDR2 SNEGSKA, per germline (reference sequence). The CDR3 region has the DNA TGCAGTGGGGAACTAGTCAGCTCCTACAATGAGCAGTTCTTC. Translated: CSGELVSSYNEQFF.

The chain carries TRBV20-1 and TRBJ2-7; 8 bases line up with TRBD2. This CDR3 has 15 residues. Per germline, CDR1 DFQATT and CDR2 SNEGSKA (reference sequence). The J segment lost 3 bases and the V segment lost 3 bases, leaving 10 bases of the junction unmatched. The CDR3, as DNA: TGCAGTGCTAGTCCCAGCGGGAGCAGAAGCTACGAGCAGTACTTC. This sequence encodes CSASPSGSRSYEQYF.

Of note for this clonotype: Just one base apart from a much larger clone, this may be a read error. The chain joins TRBV12-3 or TRBV12-4 to TRBJ2-7; unclear D gene. The CDR3 totals 12 residues. With 6 bases removed from V and 7 bases from J, the gap between germline ends came to 13 bases. CDR3 sequence (DNA): TGTGCCAGCAGCAGAAGTTTCGATGAGCAGTACTTC. This translates into CASSRSFDEQYF.

The gene calls are TRBV20-1 and TRBJ1-4; no clear D. CDR1 and CDR2 (germline): DFQATT, SNEGSKA (reference sequence). CDR3 size: 17 residues. Trimming took 6 bases from V and 0 from J, leaving 20 bases between them. The CDR3 is CSATPSGRSATNEKLFF. For the CDR3, the DNA is TGCAGTGCCACCCCGTCTGGACGCTCTGCAACTAATGAAAAACTGTTTTTT.

This clonotype is a singleton in its sample. The junction does not match germline at one end; this may be a read error. V is TRBV20-1 and J is TRBJ2-7, with 12 bases that match TRBD1. The germline V gene has CDR1 DFQATT and CDR2 SNEGSKA (reference sequence). The CDR3 sequence is 14 residues long. CDR3 DNA sequence: TGCAGTGCTACCCTGGGACAGGGGGCCTACGGGCAGTACTTC. Translation: CSATLGQGAYGQYF.

The chain joins TRBV7-2 to TRBJ1-4, with 8 bases identical to TRBD1. Per the germline V gene, CDR1 is SGHTA and CDR2 is FQGNSA. The junction had 5 bases not matched to a gene; V was cut back by 4 bases and J by 7 bases. The CDR3 length is 14 residues. The CDR3 loop reads CASSSRGRREKLFF. The CDR3 DNA follows: TGTGCCAGCAGCTCCAGGGGGCGTCGTGAAAAACTGTTTTTT.

Ten or more counts support this clonotype. V gene TRBV7-2 combines with J gene TRBJ2-5; 7 bases align to TRBD2. From germline, CDR1 is SGHTA and CDR2 FQGNSA. The CDR3 loop spans 15 amino acids. V lost 1 base to trimming and J lost 1 base; unmatched junction nucleotides: 3. The CDR3 DNA reads as TGTGCCAGCAGCTTAGGGCTAGCGGTCCAAGAGACCCAGTACTTC. Residues: CASSLGLAVQETQYF.

This chain links TRBV27 with TRBJ2-3; D call uncertain. V was shortened by 1 base and J by 3 bases, with 20 bases between the two germline ends. The CDR3 totals 18 residues. Germline CDR1 MNHEY, CDR2 SMNVEV (reference sequence). CDR3: CASSLFPPSPVGTDTQYF. CDR3 coding DNA: TGTGCCAGCAGTTTATTTCCCCCCTCCCCCGTGGGGACAGATACGCAGTATTTT.

V is TRBV12-3 or TRBV12-4 and J is TRBJ2-1, with D hard to call. This CDR3 has 12 amino acids. V was trimmed by 7 bases and J by 7 bases, leaving 11 bases between them. The CDR3 DNA reads TGTGCCAGCATTTTTTCTGCAAATGAGCAGTTCTTC. This gives the protein CASIFSANEQFF.

V and J are TRBV10-3 and TRBJ2-1, with D unresolved. From germline, CDR1 is ENHRY and CDR2 SYGVKD. Trimming stripped 2 bases from V and 0 bases from J, with 5 bases between. This CDR3 has 14 residues. As DNA, the CDR3 is TGTGCCATCAGTGAGAGCCCCTCCTACAATGAGCAGTTCTTC. Its protein is CAISESPSYNEQFF.

The V gene is TRBV5-1, the J gene TRBJ2-5; 8 nucleotides line up with TRBD1. The DNA matches TRBJ2-7 better at its end, which makes the J call doubtful. This CDR3 region has 16 residues. The germline CDR1 and CDR2 sequences are SGHRS and YFSETQ. In DNA form, the CDR3 reads TGCGCCAGCAGCTTGGGAGCAGGGGGCCCCTACTACGAGCAGTACTTC. Its translation is CASSLGAGGPYYEQYF.

This clonotype turned up a few times. The chain uses TRBV20-1 and TRBJ2-4, with D perhaps TRBD1 (6 bases). The end of the DNA fits TRBJ2-7 better, so the J call may be wrong. Per the germline V gene, CDR1 is DFQATT and CDR2 is SNEGSKA (reference sequence). The CDR3 runs 12 residues. For the CDR3, the DNA is TGCAGTGCCCGAGGCAGAGGGGGCGAGCAGTACTTC. Amino acids: CSARGRGGEQYF.

A remark on this clonotype: Germline and junction disagree at one end, which may indicate a read error. CDR3 DNA: TGTGCCAGCAGCCAAGGGGGCGGTCAGCCCCGGCATTTT. It yields the protein CASSQGGGQPRHF. V gene TRBV3-1 combines with J gene TRBJ1-5; D might be TRBD1 (5 bases). The CDR3 is made up of 13 amino acids. The germline gives CDR1 LGHDT, CDR2 YNNKEL (reference sequence).

There are a few counts of this clonotype. This chain connects TRBV7-3 to TRBJ2-3; tentative D call: TRBD2 (6 bases). The CDR3 loop spans 16 amino acids. Germline assignment: CDR1 SGHTA and CDR2 FQGTGA. Trimming cost V 6 bases and J 5 bases, with 21 bases left between them. CDR3 in DNA: TGTGCCAGCAGTCCCGATCTTGGAGGCGGGGTAGATACGCAGTATTTT. Protein sequence: CASSPDLGGGVDTQYF.

The V and J genes are TRBV20-1 and TRBJ2-7; 11 nucleotides line up with TRBD2. Germline V CDR1 and CDR2: DFQATT, SNEGSKA (reference sequence). J was trimmed by 0 bases and V by 1 base; bases with no gene match: 5. This CDR3 spans 16 amino acids. CDR3 sequence: CSARGAGLADSYEQYF. As DNA, the CDR3 is TGCAGTGCTAGAGGGGCGGGACTAGCGGACTCCTACGAGCAGTACTTC.

This sequence joins TRBV4-2 and TRBJ1-4; 8 bases agree with TRBD1. Per germline, CDR1 LGHNA and CDR2 YNFKEQ. The V and J ends lost 4 bases and 0 bases, in that order; junction bases with no gene match: 10. The CDR3 is made up of 18 amino acids. CDR3 nucleotides: TGTGCCAGCAGCCCGTACAGGGGGGACGGCGCAACTAATGAAAAACTGTTTTTT. It codes for CASSPYRGDGATNEKLFF.